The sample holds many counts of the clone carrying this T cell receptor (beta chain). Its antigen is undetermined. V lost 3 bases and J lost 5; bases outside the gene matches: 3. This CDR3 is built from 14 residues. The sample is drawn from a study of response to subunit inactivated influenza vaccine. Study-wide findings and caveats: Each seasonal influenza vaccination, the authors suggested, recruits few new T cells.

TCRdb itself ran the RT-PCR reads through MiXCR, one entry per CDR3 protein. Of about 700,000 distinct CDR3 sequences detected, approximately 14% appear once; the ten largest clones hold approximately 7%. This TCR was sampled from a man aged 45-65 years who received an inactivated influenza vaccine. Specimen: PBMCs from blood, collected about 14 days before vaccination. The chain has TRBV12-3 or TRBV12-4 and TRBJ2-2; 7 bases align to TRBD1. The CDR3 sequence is CASSLRRGTGELFF. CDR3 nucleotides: TGTGCCAGCAGTTTGCGCAGGGGGACCGGGGAGCTGTTTTTT.